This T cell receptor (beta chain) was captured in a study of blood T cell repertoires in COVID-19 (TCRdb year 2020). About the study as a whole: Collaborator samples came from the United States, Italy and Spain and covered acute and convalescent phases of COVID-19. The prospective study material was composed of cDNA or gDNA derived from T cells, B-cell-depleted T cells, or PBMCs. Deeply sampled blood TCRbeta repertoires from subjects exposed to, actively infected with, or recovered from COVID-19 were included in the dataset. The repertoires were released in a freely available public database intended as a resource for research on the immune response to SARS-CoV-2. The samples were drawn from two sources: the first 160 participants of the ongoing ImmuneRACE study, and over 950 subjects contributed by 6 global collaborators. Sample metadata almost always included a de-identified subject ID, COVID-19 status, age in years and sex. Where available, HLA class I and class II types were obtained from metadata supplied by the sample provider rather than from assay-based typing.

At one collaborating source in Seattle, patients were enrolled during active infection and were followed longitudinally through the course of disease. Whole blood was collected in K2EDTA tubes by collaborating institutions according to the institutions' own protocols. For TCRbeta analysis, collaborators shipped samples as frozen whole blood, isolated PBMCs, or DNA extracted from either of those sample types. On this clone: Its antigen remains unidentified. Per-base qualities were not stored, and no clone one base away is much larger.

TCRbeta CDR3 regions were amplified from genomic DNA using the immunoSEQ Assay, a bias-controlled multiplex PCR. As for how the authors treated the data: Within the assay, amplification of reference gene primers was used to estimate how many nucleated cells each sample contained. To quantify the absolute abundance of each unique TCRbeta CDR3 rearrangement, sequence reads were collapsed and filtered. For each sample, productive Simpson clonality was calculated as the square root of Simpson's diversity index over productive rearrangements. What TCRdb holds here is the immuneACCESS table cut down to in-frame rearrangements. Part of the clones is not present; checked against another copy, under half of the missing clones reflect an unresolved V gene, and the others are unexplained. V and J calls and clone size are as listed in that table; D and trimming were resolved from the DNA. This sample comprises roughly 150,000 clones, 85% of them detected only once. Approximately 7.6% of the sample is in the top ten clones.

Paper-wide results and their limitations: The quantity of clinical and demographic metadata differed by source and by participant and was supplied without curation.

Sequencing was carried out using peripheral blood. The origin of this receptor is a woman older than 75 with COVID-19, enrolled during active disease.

The nucleotide sequence is TGTGCCAGCAGCTCCGGAAGACAGGTCCCCTGGAACGAGCAGTACTTC. Translated, this gives CASSSGRQVPWNEQYF. The rearranged chain carries TRBV7-9 and TRBJ2-7; the D segment could be TRBD1, given 6 matching bases. V is pared back by 4 bases and J by 5 bases, with 21 bases lying between the germline termini. CDR1 SEHNR and CDR2 FQNEAQ are derived from the germline V gene (reference sequence). The CDR3 numbers 16 residues from cysteine through phenylalanine. Here the CDR3 DNA is all that survives: 48 bases in frame from base 1.